This TCR beta chain was obtained from a study of shared clonotypes between healthy human individuals. Caucasian adults living in Nashville, Tennessee, provided all samples. Measured with immunoSEQ multiplex PCR; TCRdb has only the in-frame clones, and not every one. This sample yields some 900,000 clones, of which about three quarters are seen a single time; over 1.3% belongs to the top ten. With respect to this clone: Its antigen is not known.

Germline CDR1 reads MNHEY; CDR2 reads SMNVEV (reference sequence). Deletions cut 8 bases from V and 5 bases from J, with 12 bases between. CDR3 length: 13 amino acids. Study-wide points: With few donors, the genetic and exposure-history diversity represented was limited.

The receptor's source is a man between 18 and 29 years old in good health. The sequencing input was memory CD4+ T cells sorted from blood. The sample's subset: CD45RA-negative fraction. The V gene is TRBV27, the J gene TRBJ2-2; D is ambiguous. CDR3 protein: CASATMYTGELFF. As DNA, the CDR3 is TGTGCCAGCGCCACGATGTATACCGGGGAGCTGTTTTTT.